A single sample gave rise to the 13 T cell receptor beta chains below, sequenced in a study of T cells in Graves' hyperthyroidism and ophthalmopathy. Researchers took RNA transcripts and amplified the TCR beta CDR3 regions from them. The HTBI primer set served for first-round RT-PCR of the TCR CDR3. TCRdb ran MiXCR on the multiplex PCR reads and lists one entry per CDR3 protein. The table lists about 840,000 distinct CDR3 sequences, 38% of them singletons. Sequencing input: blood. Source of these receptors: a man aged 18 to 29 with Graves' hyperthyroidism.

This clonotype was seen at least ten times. CDR3 protein: CASSEGAQGARKAFF. CDR3 nucleotides: TGTGCCAGCAGTGAAGGTGCACAGGGGGCGCGTAAAGCTTTCTTT. The rearrangement links TRBV2 to TRBJ1-1; 9 nucleotides match TRBD1. V lost 1 base and J lost 9; bases outside the gene matches: 9. The CDR3 sequence is 15 residues long. Germline CDR1 and CDR2: SNHLY and FYNNEI.

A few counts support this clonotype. In nucleotides, the CDR3 is TGCGCCAGCAGCCCGGTGGGACTGACAACTGAAGCTTTCTTT. Residues: CASSPVGLTTEAFF. The chain joins TRBV10-2 to TRBJ1-1; possible D gene TRBD1, 5 bases. V was clipped by 6 bases and J by 5 bases, with 16 bases between them. The CDR3 consists of 14 residues. The germline CDR1 and CDR2 sequences are WSHSY and SAAADI.

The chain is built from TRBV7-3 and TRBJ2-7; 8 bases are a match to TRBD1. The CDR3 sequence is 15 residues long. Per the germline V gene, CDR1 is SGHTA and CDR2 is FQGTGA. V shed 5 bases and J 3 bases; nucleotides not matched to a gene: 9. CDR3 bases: TGTGCCAGCAGCCTAGCCTCACAGGGGGGCTACGAGCAGTACTTC. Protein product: CASSLASQGGYEQYF.

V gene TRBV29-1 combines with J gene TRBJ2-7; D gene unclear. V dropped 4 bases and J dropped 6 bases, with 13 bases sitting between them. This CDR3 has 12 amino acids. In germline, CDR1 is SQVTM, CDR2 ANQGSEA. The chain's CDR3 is CSVVGSSSEQYF. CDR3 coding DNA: TGCAGCGTTGTCGGCAGCTCCAGCGAGCAGTACTTC.

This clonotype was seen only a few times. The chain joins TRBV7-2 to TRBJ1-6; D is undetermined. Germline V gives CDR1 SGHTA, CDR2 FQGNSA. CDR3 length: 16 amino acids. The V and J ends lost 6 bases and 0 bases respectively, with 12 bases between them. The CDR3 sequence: CASSLRYGSYNSPLHF. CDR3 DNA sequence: TGTGCCAGCAGTTTGAGATACGGCTCCTATAATTCACCCCTCCACTTT.

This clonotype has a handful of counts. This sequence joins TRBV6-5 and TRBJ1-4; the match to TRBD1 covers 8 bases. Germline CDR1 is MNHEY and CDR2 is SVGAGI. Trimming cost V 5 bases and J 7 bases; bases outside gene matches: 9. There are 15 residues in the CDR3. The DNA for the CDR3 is TGTGCCAGCAGTCCCGGGACAGGTCCGGGTGAAAAACTGTTTTTT. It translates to CASSPGTGPGEKLFF.

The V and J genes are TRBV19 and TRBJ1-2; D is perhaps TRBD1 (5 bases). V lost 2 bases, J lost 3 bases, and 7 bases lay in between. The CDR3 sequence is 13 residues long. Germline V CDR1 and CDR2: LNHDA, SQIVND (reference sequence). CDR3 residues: CASSIRGDYGYTF. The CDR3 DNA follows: TGTGCCAGTAGTATACGGGGGGACTATGGCTACACCTTC. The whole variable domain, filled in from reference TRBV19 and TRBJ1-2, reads DGGITQSPKYLFRKEGQNVTLSCEQNLNHDAMYWYRQDPGQGLRLIYYSQIVNDFQKGDIAEGYSVSREKKESFPLTVTSAQKNPTAFYLCASSIRGDYGYTFGSGTRLTVV.

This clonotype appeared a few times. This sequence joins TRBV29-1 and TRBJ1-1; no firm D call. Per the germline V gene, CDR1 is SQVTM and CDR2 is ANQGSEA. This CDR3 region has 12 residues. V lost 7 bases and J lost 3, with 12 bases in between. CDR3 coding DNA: TGCAGCGCTGCAGTCGGGGACACTGAAGCTTTCTTT. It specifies CSAAVGDTEAFF. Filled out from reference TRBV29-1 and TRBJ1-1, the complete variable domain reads SAVISQKPSRDICQRGTSLTIQCQVDSQVTMMFWYRQQPGQSLTLIATANQGSEATYESGFVIDKFPISRPNLTFSTLTVSNMSPEDSSIYLCSAAVGDTEAFFGQGTRLTVV.

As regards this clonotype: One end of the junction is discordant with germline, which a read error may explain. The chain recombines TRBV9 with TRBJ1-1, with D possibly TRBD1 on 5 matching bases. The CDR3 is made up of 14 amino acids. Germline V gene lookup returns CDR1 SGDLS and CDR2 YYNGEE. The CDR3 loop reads CAGSKGVMNTEAFF. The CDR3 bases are TGTGCCGGCAGTAAAGGGGTTATGAACACTGAAGCTTTCTTT.

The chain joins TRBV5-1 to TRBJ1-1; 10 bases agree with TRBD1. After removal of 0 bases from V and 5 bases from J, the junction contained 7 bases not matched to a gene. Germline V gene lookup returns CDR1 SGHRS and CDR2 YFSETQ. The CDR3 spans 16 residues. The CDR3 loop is CASSLGGQGPGTEAFF. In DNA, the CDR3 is TGCGCCAGCAGCTTGGGGGGACAGGGGCCGGGGACTGAAGCTTTCTTT.

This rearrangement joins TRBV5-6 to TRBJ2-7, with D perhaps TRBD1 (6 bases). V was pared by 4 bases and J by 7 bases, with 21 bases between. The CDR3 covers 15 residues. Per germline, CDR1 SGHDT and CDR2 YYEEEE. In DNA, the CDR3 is TGTGCCAGCAGCGTCTCCGGACAGCCACTTGAAGAGCAGTACTTC. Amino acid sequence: CASSVSGQPLEEQYF.

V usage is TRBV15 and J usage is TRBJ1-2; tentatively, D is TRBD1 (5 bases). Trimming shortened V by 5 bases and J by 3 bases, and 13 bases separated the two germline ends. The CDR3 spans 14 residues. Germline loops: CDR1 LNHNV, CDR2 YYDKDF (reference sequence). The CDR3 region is CATSVDRDDYGYTF. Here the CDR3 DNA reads TGTGCCACCAGCGTGGACCGGGACGACTATGGCTACACCTTC.

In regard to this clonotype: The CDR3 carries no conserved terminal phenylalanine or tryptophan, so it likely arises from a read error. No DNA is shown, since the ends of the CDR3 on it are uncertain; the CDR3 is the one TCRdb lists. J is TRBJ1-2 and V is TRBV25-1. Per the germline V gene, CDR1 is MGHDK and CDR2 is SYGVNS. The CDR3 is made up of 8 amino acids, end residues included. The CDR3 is CASLMIQR.